The entry that follows covers one T cell receptor beta chain sequence. Assay: immunoSEQ multiplex PCR; the TCRdb copy retains only in-frame clones and omits some. This sample carries millions of clones, more than 85% of them seen once, and the ten largest clones take 0.39%. The entry originates in a study of shared clonotypes between healthy human individuals. With 8 bases removed from V and 2 bases from J, the gap between germline ends came to 10 bases. The CDR3 is made up of 13 amino acids. The V gene's germline CDR1 is SNHLY and CDR2 FYNNEI. The clonotype originates from a man between 18 and 35 years old in good health. Some clones in this sample may be carry-over from other donors' samples. Material: naive CD4+ T cells from PBMCs. Subset here: CD45RA+ positively selected. The chain links TRBV2 to TRBJ1-5, with a possible D match to TRBD1 (5 bases). CDR3 amino acids: CASAGSGNQPQHF. CDR3 nucleotides: TGTGCCAGCGCAGGGTCGGGCAATCAGCCCCAGCATTTT.